Here is one T cell receptor (beta chain) with its context. Its target is unknown. At one end, the junction sequence differs from germline, possibly due to a read error. The CDR3 spans 16 residues. Looked up from germline, CDR1 is MNHEY and CDR2 is SVGAGI. These data come from a study of T cell repertoires in cytomegalovirus infection. TCRdb called the reads again in MiXCR, with one record for every CDR3 protein. The sample lists 150,000 or so distinct CDR3 sequences; less than 25% were seen once. This chain links TRBV6-5 with TRBJ2-1; no clear D. This receptor was obtained from a human donor in good health (CMV status not recorded). Some clones in this sample may be carry-over from other donors' samples. This sample comprised CD8+ T cells from cultured PBMCs, obtained from culture after CMV antigen stimulation. CDR3 bases: TGTGACAGCAGTTGGCTAGACGGAAGCTCCTACAATGAGCAGTTCTTC. Its protein is CDSSWLDGSSYNEQFF.